Below, 3 T cell receptor beta chains from the same sample are listed, as sequenced in a study of monozygotic twins with inflammatory bowel disease (dated by TCRdb to the late 2010s). The library came from 5' RACE. Sequencing used an Illumina HiSeq 2500. After reprocessing by TCRdb, each CDR3 protein sequence is one entry, and no DNA is given. The data table for this sample lists a few hundred thousand distinct CDR3 sequences. Clones ranked in the top ten supply over 5.5% of the sample. Sample: blood. The receptors originated from a human donor with ulcerative colitis or Crohn's disease, or a healthy co-twin of an affected twin (not recorded which).

This chain connects TRBV24-1 to TRBJ2-1; TCRdb's D call, TRBD2, is unchecked because there is no DNA. The CDR3 sequence is 16 residues long. The germline V gene has CDR1 KGHDR and CDR2 SFDVKD. CDR3 protein: CATSDLSGGIYNEQFF.

This chain connects TRBV6-2 or TRBV6-3 to TRBJ2-2. CDR1 is MNHEY, CDR2 SVGEGT, per germline. CDR3 length: 15 amino acids. CDR3 amino acids: CASSYSVSTQGELFF.

The chain carries TRBV7-3 and TRBJ1-6. The CDR3 is 14 amino acids. Germline loops: CDR1 SGHTA, CDR2 FQGTGA. CDR3 amino acids: CASSPRPGTSPLHF.